This T cell receptor (beta chain) is from a study of blood T cell repertoires in COVID-19. The length of the CDR3 is 14 residues. Trimming took 1 base from V and 8 from J, leaving 9 bases between them. CDR1 is SEHNR and CDR2 is FQNEAQ in the germline V gene (reference sequence). This clone has only a few counts. Produced via immunoSEQ multiplex PCR; TCRdb's table is partial and in-frame only. Altogether approximately 89,000 clones are present, approximately 92% being singletons, with the ten largest covering 6.3%. The rearrangement uses TRBV7-9 and TRBJ1-6; D not certain. This TCR derives from a woman in her sixties with active COVID-19. Sequences were obtained from peripheral blood. The CDR3: CASSLGHRDSPLHF. CDR3 nucleotide sequence: TGTGCCAGCAGCTTAGGTCACCGAGATTCACCCCTCCACTTT.